The 9 T cell receptor beta chains reported below all come from one sample, sequenced in a study of STAT5B mutations in CD4+ large granular lymphocyte leukemia. Repertoires were generated with immunoSEQ multiplex PCR, while TCRdb's copy carries only in-frame clones and drops some. This table has under 30,000 clones, approximately 75% appearing once. The sequencing input was CD4+ T cells from blood buffy coats. These receptors originate from a human donor in good health.

The chain links TRBV30 to TRBJ2-1; possible D gene TRBD1, 5 bases. This CDR3 region has 15 residues. V was trimmed by 0 bases and J by 7 bases, leaving 16 bases between them. CDR1 and CDR2 (germline): GTSNPN, SVGIG (reference sequence). For the CDR3, the DNA is TGTGCCTGGAGTGTACACAAGGGGCTCCGGAATGAGCAGTTCTTC. The encoded protein is CAWSVHKGLRNEQFF.

The chain recombines TRBV6-5 with TRBJ1-3; 7 positions match TRBD1. Germline trimming cut 0 bases from V and 15 bases from J; bases unmatched to any gene: 5. Germline CDR1 and CDR2: MNHEY and SVGAGI. The CDR3 runs to 12 residues. CDR3 residues: CASSYSGGTEYF. CDR3 nucleotide sequence: TGTGCCAGCAGTTACTCCGGGGGGACAGAATATTTT.

By sample fraction, this clone is medium-sized (0.01 to 0.1%). The J gene is TRBJ1-1, the V gene TRBV19; D is unresolved. The CDR3 loop spans 13 amino acids. Between the trimmed V and J ends, which lost 3 bases and 4 bases, there was a span of 9 bases. From germline, CDR1 is LNHDA and CDR2 SQIVND (reference sequence). The CDR3 here is CASSMSRSTEAFF. The CDR3 bases are TGTGCCAGTAGTATGTCCCGTTCCACTGAAGCTTTCTTT.

This clone has a handful of counts. V gene TRBV20-1 combines with J gene TRBJ1-2; D not resolved. V lost 1 base and J lost 8, with 8 bases in between. CDR3 length: 11 residues. Germline CDR1 reads DFQATT; CDR2 reads SNEGSKA (reference sequence). CDR3 coding DNA: TGCAGTGCTAGAGTTGCGTCCGGCTACACCTTC. Amino acids: CSARVASGYTF.

The chain uses TRBV10-3 and TRBJ2-5; tentative D call: TRBD1 (6 bases). V was shortened by 0 bases and J by 4 bases, with 24 bases between the two germline ends. There are 19 residues in the CDR3. CDR1 and CDR2 from the germline V gene are ENHRY and SYGVKD. CDR3 protein: CAISESQGFGDLARETQYF. The CDR3 DNA follows: TGTGCCATCAGTGAGTCGCAGGGGTTCGGAGACCTCGCTAGAGAGACCCAGTACTTC.

The V call is TRBV19, the J call TRBJ1-2; 8 nucleotides line up with TRBD1. Per germline, CDR1 LNHDA and CDR2 SQIVND (reference sequence). V was clipped by 3 bases and J by 6 bases; unmatched bases: 9. This CDR3 contains 15 residues. In nucleotides, the CDR3 is TGTGCCAGTAGTATCCGTAGGACAGGGATAGATGGCTACACCTTC. This encodes CASSIRRTGIDGYTF.

The genes are TRBV19 and TRBJ1-2, with 10 bases matching TRBD1. This CDR3 is 18 amino acids long. Unmatched junction bases numbered 14, after V lost 5 bases and J lost 2 bases. CDR1 and CDR2 from the germline V gene are LNHDA and SQIVND (reference sequence). CDR3 sequence reads: CASSVRSMTGGANYGYTF. In nucleotides, the CDR3 is TGTGCCAGTAGTGTACGATCCATGACAGGGGGCGCGAACTATGGCTACACCTTC.

The table lists this clone with a few counts. V gene TRBV10-3 combines with J gene TRBJ1-5; a possible D gene is TRBD1 (6 bases). The CDR3 consists of 13 residues. CDR1 and CDR2 (germline): ENHRY, SYGVKD. V shed 10 bases and J shed 6 bases, with 16 bases lying between them. CDR3 in amino acids: CATAGGASQPQHF. The DNA for the CDR3 is TGTGCCACGGCGGGGGGGGCTAGTCAGCCCCAGCATTTT.

This clone was found once. The chain combines TRBV7-9 with TRBJ1-2, with D possibly being TRBD1 (6 bases). Trimming took 0 bases from V and 3 from J, leaving 11 bases between them. Germline CDR1 SEHNR, CDR2 FQNEAQ (reference sequence). The CDR3 is 15 residues long. The CDR3 protein is CASSLAGTGYYGYTF. CDR3 sequence (DNA): TGTGCCAGCAGCTTAGCGGGAACAGGGTACTATGGCTACACCTTC.